This passage covers 20 T cell receptor beta chains from one sample sequenced in a study of blood T cells in healthy people across ages. Next came a second PCR, run for about 6 to 12 cycles, which used a sample-barcoded 5' primer along with a J-beta primer mix. TCRdb reanalysed the 5' RACE reads using MiXCR and keeps one entry per CDR3 protein. The table shows 900,000 to 950,000 distinct CDR3 sequences, with about 29% occurring only once. These records were also assigned to another study, of T cells of mothers and their children.

The sequencing input was blood. Every receptor here comes from a middle-aged woman in good health.

The chain couples TRBV20-1 to TRBJ2-7; TRBD2 matches at 7 bases. The CDR3 length is 14 residues. Germline V gene lookup returns CDR1 DFQATT and CDR2 SNEGSKA (reference sequence). Unmatched junction bases numbered 8, after V lost 2 bases and J lost 4 bases. This CDR3 is CSARSGEGPYEQYF. The CDR3 coding sequence is TGCAGTGCTAGATCGGGGGAGGGGCCGTACGAGCAGTACTTC.

The chain employs TRBV6-1 and TRBJ1-1; D is perhaps TRBD1 (5 bases). The germline gives CDR1 MNHNS, CDR2 SASEGT. The CDR3 runs to 20 residues. V shed 3 bases and J shed 6 bases, with 32 bases lying between them. The CDR3 region has the DNA TGTGCCAGCAGTGAGGGCCTTAAGGGGCATCACGCCCCCGGGGTCGCTGAAGCTTTCTTT. This translates into CASSEGLKGHHAPGVAEAFF.

In this sample, this clonotype turned up a few times. V is TRBV4-1 and J is TRBJ2-5, with D perhaps matching TRBD1 or TRBD2 (6 bases each). V lost 0 bases to trimming and J lost 5 bases, with 13 bases between them. The germline V gene encodes CDR1 MGHRA and CDR2 YSYEKL. The CDR3 length is 15 residues. CDR3 in amino acids: CASSQDWGAGETQYF. The DNA for the CDR3 is TGCGCCAGCAGCCAAGATTGGGGGGCCGGGGAGACCCAGTACTTC.

The CDR3 DNA is TGTGCCAGCAGTTTTCGGCAGAAATACAATGAGCAGTTCTTC. This gives the protein CASSFRQKYNEQFF. V gene TRBV12-3 or TRBV12-4 combines with J gene TRBJ2-1; D uncertain. This CDR3 contains 14 residues. V gave up 3 bases and J gave up 4 bases, with 10 bases separating them.

The V and J genes are TRBV30 and TRBJ1-2; no clear D gene. Trimming left V 4 bases short and J 4 bases short, with 13 bases between. Germline V gene sequence: CDR1 GTSNPN, CDR2 SVGIG (reference sequence). The CDR3 spans 13 residues. The CDR3 sequence: CAWNLVRGYGYTF. The CDR3 coding sequence is TGTGCCTGGAACTTAGTCCGTGGCTATGGCTACACCTTC.

The sample holds a few counts of this clonotype. The V gene is TRBV5-1, the J gene TRBJ2-1, with 8 bases lining up with TRBD2. After removal of 0 bases from V and 8 bases from J, the junction contained 10 bases not matched to a gene. The CDR3 totals 16 residues. Per the germline V gene, CDR1 is SGHRS and CDR2 is YFSETQ. The CDR3 nucleotides read TGCGCCAGCAGCTTGGTGGCCAGCGGGGGAACCTATGAGCAGTTCTTC. Amino acids: CASSLVASGGTYEQFF.

V gene TRBV12-5 combines with J gene TRBJ1-1; TRBD1 matches at 10 bases. V lost 7 bases, J lost 4 bases, and 15 bases stayed unmatched. The V gene's germline CDR1 is LGHNT and CDR2 FRNRAP. This CDR3 has 17 residues. CDR3 DNA: TGTGCTAGTGCCTTGACAGGGGGCGGGCGTCGTGGCACTGAAGCTTTCTTT. This gives the protein CASALTGGGRRGTEAFF.

In its sample, this clonotype was seen a few times. The chain has TRBV5-1 and TRBJ2-7; D ambiguous. The germline V gene encodes CDR1 SGHRS and CDR2 YFSETQ. The V end lost 5 bases, the J end lost 2 bases, and 17 bases lay between the germline ends. The length of the CDR3 is 15 residues. The CDR3: CASREGSRVTYEQYF. The CDR3 bases are TGCGCCAGCAGAGAAGGTTCTCGGGTTACCTACGAGCAGTACTTC.

J is TRBJ1-2 and V is TRBV30; 7 bases line up with TRBD1. This CDR3 region has 12 residues. The ends lost 2 bases at V and 10 bases at J; junction bases unmatched: 7. CDR1 and CDR2 from the germline V gene are GTSNPN and SVGIG (reference sequence). CDR3 coding DNA: TGTGCCTGGAGTTTGACAGGGAAAGACTACACCTTC. It yields the protein CAWSLTGKDYTF. Full variable domain (missing parts from reference TRBV30 and TRBJ1-2): SQTIHQWPATLVQPVGSPLSLECTVEGTSNPNLYWYRQAAGRGLQLLFYSVGIGQISSEVPQNLSASRPQDRQFILSSKKLLLSDSGFYLCAWSLTGKDYTFGSGTRLTVV.

The chain has TRBV5-1 and TRBJ1-2, with D possibly TRBD1 on 5 matching bases. V lost 3 bases, J lost 1 base, and 16 bases lay in between. Germline CDR1 reads SGHRS; CDR2 reads YFSETQ. This CDR3 has 16 amino acids. The DNA for the CDR3 is TGCGCCAGCAGCTGGCCTGAGGGCGGACATAACTATGGCTACACCTTC. Amino acids: CASSWPEGGHNYGYTF. The whole variable domain, remainder taken from reference TRBV5-1 and TRBJ1-2, is KAGVTQTPRYLIKTRGQQVTLSCSPISGHRSVSWYQQTPGQGLQFLFEYFSETQRNKGNFPGRFSGRQFSNSRSEMNVSTLELGDSALYLCASSWPEGGHNYGYTFGSGTRLTVV.

A note on this clonotype: One base away lies a much larger clone, so this may be a sequencing read error. The chain carries TRBV20-1 and TRBJ1-2, with 8 nucleotides matching TRBD1. Germline values: CDR1 DFQATT, CDR2 SNEGSKA (reference sequence). The V gene end was trimmed by 8 bases and the J gene end by 4 bases; junction bases not matched to a gene: 15. The CDR3 is 15 residues long. The CDR3 reads CSFAINPGGGYGYTF. The CDR3 DNA follows: TGCAGTTTTGCCATCAATCCAGGGGGCGGCTATGGCTACACCTTC.

The chain employs TRBV2 and TRBJ2-3, with 7 bases that match TRBD2. Germline values: CDR1 SNHLY, CDR2 FYNNEI. This CDR3 contains 14 residues. The J segment lost 3 bases and the V segment lost 4 bases, leaving 4 bases of the junction unmatched. The CDR3 loop reads CASSGRLATDTQYF. DNA of the CDR3: TGTGCCAGCAGTGGACGACTAGCAACAGATACGCAGTATTTT.

The rearrangement links TRBV6-2 or TRBV6-3 to TRBJ2-7, with D tentatively TRBD1 (5 bases). Trimming shortened V by 7 bases and J by 2 bases, and 15 bases separated the two germline ends. Germline V gene data show CDR1 as MNHEY and CDR2 as SVGEGT. This CDR3 region has 14 residues. CDR3 region: CASKKGVGAYEQYF. The CDR3 nucleotides are TGTGCCAGCAAGAAAGGGGTAGGCGCCTACGAGCAGTACTTC.

The chain joins TRBV29-1 to TRBJ2-3; no reliable D call. In germline, CDR1 is SQVTM, CDR2 ANQGSEA. Trimming removed 7 bases at V and 6 bases at J, with 20 bases between. This CDR3 has 14 amino acids. The CDR3 DNA reads TGCAGCGGTGGACCTCTGAACTCCCTGGATACGCAGTATTTT. Translation: CSGGPLNSLDTQYF.

This clonotype has only a few counts. The gene calls are TRBV3-1 and TRBJ2-7; 8 nucleotides agree with TRBD2. After removal of 1 base from V and 4 bases from J, the junction contained 6 bases not matched to a gene. This CDR3 has 15 residues. CDR1 is LGHDT and CDR2 is YNNKEL in the germline V gene (reference sequence). As DNA, the CDR3 is TGTGCCAGCAGCCAAGTTTTAAGCGGGGGATACGAGCAGTACTTC. It is translated as CASSQVLSGGYEQYF.

There are a few counts of this clonotype. This chain links TRBV7-2 with TRBJ1-2; 8 bases fit TRBD1. The CDR3 runs 15 residues. CDR1 SGHTA and CDR2 FQGNSA come from the germline V gene. With 0 bases clipped from V and 7 bases from J, the junction kept 7 bases outside the gene matches. CDR3 nucleotides: TGTGCCAGCAGCTTAGCCCCAGGGGGCTCCGGTGGCTACACCTTC. It translates to CASSLAPGGSGGYTF.

V and J are TRBV20-1 and TRBJ2-4, with a possible D match to TRBD1 (6 bases). Germline values: CDR1 DFQATT, CDR2 SNEGSKA (reference sequence). V was cut by 5 bases and J by 2 bases, with 19 bases left in between. The CDR3 sequence is 16 residues long. CDR3 amino acids: CSARDRQQGTKNIQYF. CDR3 in DNA: TGCAGTGCTCGCGATAGGCAGCAGGGGACCAAAAACATTCAGTACTTC.

This chain connects TRBV20-1 to TRBJ2-5; TRBD2 matches at 7 bases. The V gene end was trimmed by 2 bases and the J gene end by 4 bases; junction bases not matched to a gene: 13. The germline V gene has CDR1 DFQATT and CDR2 SNEGSKA (reference sequence). The CDR3 totals 16 residues. The CDR3 sequence is CSARKAGLRSGETQYF. CDR3 nucleotides: TGCAGTGCTAGAAAAGCGGGGCTGAGGTCTGGAGAGACCCAGTACTTC.

The V call is TRBV2, the J call TRBJ2-4; possibly TRBD1 for D (6 bases). Trimming removed 5 bases from V and 4 bases from J, with 9 bases in between. The CDR3 extends over 13 amino acids. Germline assignment: CDR1 SNHLY and CDR2 FYNNEI. The CDR3 loop is CASSFDRKNIQYF. Here the CDR3 DNA reads TGTGCCAGCAGTTTTGACAGGAAAAACATTCAGTACTTC.

This clonotype has a handful of counts. This chain links TRBV6-1 with TRBJ1-1; 7 nucleotides align to TRBD1. V was clipped by 8 bases and J by 3 bases; unmatched bases: 6. Germline loops: CDR1 MNHNS, CDR2 SASEGT. The CDR3 is made up of 13 amino acids. CDR3 bases: TGTGCCAGCGCGAAGGGGGCTCACACTGAAGCTTTCTTT. It codes for CASAKGAHTEAFF.